What follows is one TCR beta chain and its context. The germline gives CDR1 LNHDA, CDR2 SQIVND (reference sequence). The CDR3 is 15 amino acids. The germline V and J ends were trimmed by 1 base and 1 base, with 8 bases remaining between them. This sample is part of a study of blood T cell repertoires in COVID-19. Produced via immunoSEQ multiplex PCR; TCRdb's table is partial and in-frame only. The table records 29,000 or so clones, 65% to 70% of them present only once. The chain uses TRBV19 and TRBJ1-3; D is unresolved. The receptor comes from a human donor in a cohort sampled during active COVID-19. The material sequenced was peripheral blood. This CDR3 reads CASSIGRVSGNTIYF. The CDR3 DNA sequence: TGTGCCAGTAGTATAGGGCGGGTTTCTGGAAACACCATATATTTT.